Below, 8 T cell receptor beta chains from the same sample are listed, as sequenced in a study of blood T cell repertoires in COVID-19. Assay: immunoSEQ multiplex PCR; the TCRdb copy retains only in-frame clones and omits some. The sample records roughly 330,000 clones, around nine tenths being singletons. Input material: PBMCs or T cells enriched from blood (not recorded which). These receptors came from a man in his thirties or forties who had recovered from COVID-19.

As regards this clone: At one end, the junction sequence differs from germline, possibly due to a read error. The chain employs TRBV7-9 and TRBJ2-1; D unresolved. CDR1 and CDR2 from the germline V gene are SEHNR and FQNEAQ (reference sequence). The CDR3 sequence is 13 residues long. CDR3 loop: CASSLGLNNEQFF. The CDR3 DNA follows: TGTGCCAGCAGTTTAGGGCTGAACAATGAGCAGTTCTTC.

CDR3 in DNA: TGTGCCAGCAGTTTACAGTTCGGGGCCTACGAGCAGTACTTC. It specifies CASSLQFGAYEQYF. This rearrangement joins TRBV27 to TRBJ2-7; tentatively, D is TRBD2 (5 bases). The CDR3 runs 14 residues. The germline V gene encodes CDR1 MNHEY and CDR2 SMNVEV (reference sequence). The V and J ends lost 2 bases and 2 bases respectively, with 10 bases between them.

The chain couples TRBV3-1 (or the pseudogene TRBV3-2) to TRBJ2-5; TRBD2 agrees at 13 bases. The CDR3 is made up of 15 amino acids. With 4 bases clipped from V and 5 bases from J, the junction kept 4 bases outside the gene matches. CDR1 is LGHDT, CDR2 YNNKEL, per germline (reference sequence). Written as DNA, the CDR3 is TGTGCCAGCAGCCCGGGACTAGCGGGGTCGGAGACCCAGTACTTC. This codes for CASSPGLAGSETQYF.

The rearrangement uses TRBV6-5 and TRBJ2-7; 8 positions agree with TRBD1. V was pared by 4 bases and J by 2 bases, with 4 bases of the junction left unmatched. Germline V gene data show CDR1 as MNHEY and CDR2 as SVGAGI. CDR3 length: 14 residues. The CDR3 region is CASSFGQGPYEQYF. The CDR3 bases are TGTGCCAGCAGTTTCGGACAGGGCCCCTACGAGCAGTACTTC.

This chain uses TRBV6-5 with TRBJ1-1, with 11 bases identical to TRBD1. This CDR3 is 14 amino acids long. With V trimmed by 2 bases and J by 7 bases, 3 bases remained unmatched. Germline loops: CDR1 MNHEY, CDR2 SVGAGI. The CDR3 DNA reads as TGTGCCAGCAGTTACCCGGGACAGGGGGATGAAGCTTTCTTT. Amino acids: CASSYPGQGDEAFF.

CDR3 coding DNA: TGTGCCAGCAGGGTCGGAGCACTAGCTGGCTACACCTTC. This codes for CASRVGALAGYTF. The chain combines TRBV2 with TRBJ1-2; D uncertain. Germline CDR1 is SNHLY and CDR2 is FYNNEI. Trimming took 6 bases from V and 7 from J, leaving 15 bases between them. The CDR3 loop spans 13 amino acids.

V and J are TRBV7-9 and TRBJ2-7; TRBD1 agrees at 7 bases. The CDR3 is 14 amino acids. Germline V gene lookup returns CDR1 SEHNR and CDR2 FQNEAQ (reference sequence). V was pared by 3 bases and J by 1 base, with 3 bases of the junction left unmatched. This CDR3 is CASSLGQKSYEQYF. The CDR3 DNA reads TGTGCCAGCAGCTTGGGACAGAAATCCTACGAGCAGTACTTC.

The chain links TRBV4-2 to TRBJ2-7, with 11 bases matching TRBD1. The V and J ends lost 0 bases and 2 bases, in that order; junction bases with no gene match: 3. Germline CDR1 is LGHNA and CDR2 is YNFKEQ. The CDR3 consists of 16 residues. Here the CDR3 DNA reads TGTGCCAGCAGCCAAGATTGGGGACAGGGGGCCTACGAGCAGTACTTC. This sequence encodes CASSQDWGQGAYEQYF.